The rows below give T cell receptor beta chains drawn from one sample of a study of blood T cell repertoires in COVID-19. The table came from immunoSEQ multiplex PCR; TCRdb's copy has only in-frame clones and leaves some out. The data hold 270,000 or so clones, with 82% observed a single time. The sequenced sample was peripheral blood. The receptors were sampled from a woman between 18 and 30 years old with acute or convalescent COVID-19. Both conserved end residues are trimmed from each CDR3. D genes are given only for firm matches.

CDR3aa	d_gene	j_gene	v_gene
ASSVVEGPNYGYT	.	TRBJ1-2	TRBV9
ARPLEETQY	.	TRBJ2-5	TRBV10-1
ASSMAIQGFDQPQH	.	TRBJ1-5	TRBV19
ASSGQGEINEQF	TRBD1	TRBJ2-1	TRBV25-1
ASSWGQHSGNTIY	.	TRBJ1-3	TRBV7-9
AKHNRAGELF	.	TRBJ2-2	TRBV27
ASKKGGSYNEQF	.	TRBJ2-1	TRBV11-3
AWGSRPLRTGGSGANVLT	TRBD1	TRBJ2-6	TRBV30
ASSQSTSGKSYNEQF	TRBD2	TRBJ2-1	TRBV4-2
ASSPGTGVYEQY	TRBD1	TRBJ2-7	TRBV4-3
ASSRSSGLRYEQF	TRBD2	TRBJ2-1	TRBV9
ASSIGAYTGELF	.	TRBJ2-2	TRBV19
ASSLLAGYNEQF	TRBD2	TRBJ2-1	TRBV6-2/TRBV6-3
ASNGLAGVSYNEQF	TRBD2	TRBJ2-1	TRBV28
AWSSRSYGYT	.	TRBJ1-2	TRBV30
ASSMDRGLTEAF	TRBD1	TRBJ1-1	TRBV19
ASSLISTGELF	.	TRBJ2-2	TRBV7-3
ASSHRRDRGTEAF	TRBD1	TRBJ1-1	TRBV4-1
AISWDRGRDGYT	TRBD1	TRBJ1-2	TRBV10-3
ASSNGTRRFYEQY	TRBD2	TRBJ2-7	TRBV5-1
ASTSMTGGNYEQY	TRBD1	TRBJ2-7	TRBV27
ASSVGSYSNQPQH	.	TRBJ1-5	TRBV19
ASSLDRASGRPGGELF	TRBD2	TRBJ2-2	TRBV5-1
ASSVAGQGAQGAF	TRBD1	TRBJ1-1	TRBV9
ASSSDRGWSYNEQF	TRBD1	TRBJ2-1	TRBV5-4
ASSQEGSVGAHYGYT	.	TRBJ1-2	TRBV14
ASSQQGPLNTEAF	TRBD1	TRBJ1-1	TRBV7-6
ASSFKGFYGYT	.	TRBJ1-2	TRBV12-3/TRBV12-4
SAPDRTEAF	.	TRBJ1-1	TRBV20-1
ATSRGGASSYEQY	.	TRBJ2-7	TRBV15
ASSLPLGEHNSPLH	.	TRBJ1-6	TRBV28
AWSPIGQMLKETQY	.	TRBJ2-5	TRBV30
ASSQGWGQGADNEQY	TRBD1	TRBJ2-7	TRBV4-3
SVDLDRVKAF	TRBD1	TRBJ1-1	TRBV29-1
ASSQDPGQAFTEAF	TRBD1	TRBJ1-1	TRBV4-2
ASSLGGPGQGSGEQY	TRBD1	TRBJ2-7	TRBV7-8
ASSYTVDTQY	.	TRBJ2-3	TRBV2
ASSQDSYSGSFPR	TRBD2	TRBJ2-7	TRBV4-3
ASSESPQGEAF	.	TRBJ1-1	TRBV10-1
ASSLGWIRAGSTDTQY	.	TRBJ2-3	TRBV3-1/TRBV3-2
ASSYSVGGTYEQY	.	TRBJ2-7	TRBV6-5
ASSAGQGAGNTIY	TRBD1	TRBJ1-3	TRBV9
ASSLEQGAFGYEQY	TRBD1	TRBJ2-7	TRBV11-2
ASTPSWAGGLNQPQH	TRBD1	TRBJ1-5	TRBV19
ASSLARRGYNSPLH	.	TRBJ1-6	TRBV27
ASQGMNTEAF	.	TRBJ1-1	TRBV10-2
ASSQETSGANTGELF	TRBD2	TRBJ2-2	TRBV4-2
ASSAGHAGYT	.	TRBJ1-2	TRBV9